This TCR beta chain was identified during a study of response to subunit inactivated influenza vaccine. TCRdb reprocessed the RT-PCR reads with MiXCR, giving one entry per CDR3 protein. The sample has 800,000 to 1,000,000 distinct CDR3 sequences; approximately 21% are singletons. General observations from the study: Authors suggested each seasonal flu vaccination may recruit only limited numbers of new T cells.

The V and J ends lost 6 bases and 5 bases respectively, with 23 bases between them. CDR3 length: 16 residues. Germline CDR1 is DFQATT and CDR2 is SNEGSKA (reference sequence). About this clonotype: The antigen is undetermined.

Sequences were derived from PBMCs from blood, sampled 5 to 6 days after vaccination. J is TRBJ2-1 and V is TRBV20-1; D is perhaps TRBD2 (8 bases). The sequence was collected from a man in his fifties or sixties who received an inactivated influenza vaccine. For the CDR3, the DNA is TGCAGTGCCAGACAGGGACCGGGACTAGGGCACAATGAGCAGTTCTTC. It specifies CSARQGPGLGHNEQFF.